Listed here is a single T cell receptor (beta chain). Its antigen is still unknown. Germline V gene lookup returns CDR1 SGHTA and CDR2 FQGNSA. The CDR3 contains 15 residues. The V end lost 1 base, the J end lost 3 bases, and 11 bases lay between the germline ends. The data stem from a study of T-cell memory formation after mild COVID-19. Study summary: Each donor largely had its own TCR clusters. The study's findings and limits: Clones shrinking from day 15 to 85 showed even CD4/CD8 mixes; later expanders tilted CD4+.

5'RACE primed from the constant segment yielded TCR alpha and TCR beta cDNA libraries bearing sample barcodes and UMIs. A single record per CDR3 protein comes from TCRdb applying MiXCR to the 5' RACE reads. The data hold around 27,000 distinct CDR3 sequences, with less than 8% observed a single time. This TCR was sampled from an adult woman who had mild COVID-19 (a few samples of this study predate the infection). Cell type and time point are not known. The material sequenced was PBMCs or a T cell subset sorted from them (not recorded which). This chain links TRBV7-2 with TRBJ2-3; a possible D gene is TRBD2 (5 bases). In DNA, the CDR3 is TGTGCCAGCAGCTTAGTACGGGGTGGAACAGATACGCAGTATTTT. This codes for CASSLVRGGTDTQYF.